Listed below are T cell receptor beta chains from one sample, sequenced in a study of cytomegalovirus exposure and HLA in healthy donors. Produced via immunoSEQ multiplex PCR; TCRdb's table is partial and in-frame only. The sample yields approximately 100,000 clones, around 81% seen once. The sample taken for sequencing was PBMCs. Source of these receptors: a woman aged 25-40 years in good health and CMV-seronegative. Both conserved end residues are part of each CDR3. D genes are given only for firm matches. Rows give clone size only sometimes, using once, few, many, or a class for an expanded clone.

TRBV5-6	-	-	TRBJ2-7	CASSFKEHYEQYF	TGTGCCAGCAGCTTTAAGGAGCACTACGAGCAGTACTTC
TRBV18	-	TRBD1	TRBJ2-7	CASQGAMGYEQYF	TGTGCCAGCCAGGGGGCTATGGGCTACGAGCAGTACTTC
TRBV5-1	once	-	TRBJ2-5	CASSLQAVQETQYF	TGCGCCAGCAGCCTACAAGCGGTCCAAGAGACCCAGTACTTC
TRBV27	-	-	TRBJ2-3	CASSPRRTDTQYF	TGTGCCAGCAGTCCCCGGAGGACAGATACGCAGTATTTT
TRBV14	-	-	TRBJ2-3	CASSQASDTQYF	TGTGCCAGCAGCCAAGCAAGCGATACGCAGTATTTT
TRBV4-3	-	TRBD2	TRBJ2-2	CASSHQSKTSGISNTGELFF	TGCGCCAGCAGCCACCAATCCAAGACTAGCGGGATCTCGAACACCGGGGAGCTGTTTTTT
TRBV2	-	-	TRBJ2-6	CASRVNRDPGANVLTF	TGTGCCAGCAGAGTCAACAGGGACCCCGGGGCCAACGTCCTGACTTTC
TRBV2	-	TRBD2	TRBJ2-7	CASRERETKYEQYF	TGTGCCAGCAGGGAGCGGGAGACGAAGTACGAGCAGTACTTC
TRBV7-6	-	TRBD1	TRBJ1-5	CASSLDRGFNQPQHF	TGTGCCAGCAGCCTGGACAGGGGATTTAATCAGCCCCAGCATTTT
TRBV7-2	-	TRBD2	TRBJ2-1	CASSLALAGGSYNEQFF	TGTGCCAGCAGCTTAGCACTAGCGGGAGGTTCCTACAATGAGCAGTTCTTC
TRBV6-6	-	-	TRBJ2-7	CASRSLSYEQYF	TGTGCCAGCAGGAGCCTCTCCTACGAGCAGTACTTC
TRBV7-2	once	-	TRBJ2-1	CASKFSFLSEQFF	TGTGCCAGCAAGTTCTCCTTCCTAAGTGAGCAGTTCTTC
TRBV6-1	-	TRBD1	TRBJ1-1	CASSDRGRDTEAFF	TGTGCCAGCAGTGACAGGGGGCGCGACACTGAAGCTTTCTTT
TRBV6-8	-	TRBD2	TRBJ2-7	CASSYSNRGLAGGISYEQYF	TGTGCCAGCAGTTACTCGAACCGGGGACTAGCGGGAGGGATATCCTACGAGCAGTACTTC
TRBV7-9	-	TRBD2	TRBJ2-1	CASSLVKGQTSVSYNEQFF	TGTGCCAGCAGCTTAGTGAAAGGGCAAACTAGCGTCTCCTACAATGAGCAGTTCTTC
TRBV5-1	-	-	TRBJ1-2	CASSLSAVLYGYTF	TGCGCCAGCAGCTTGTCCGCGGTTTTGTATGGCTACACCTTC
TRBV5-5	-	-	TRBJ1-1	CASSLGRGGRNTEAFF	TGTGCCAGCAGCTTGGGCAGGGGCGGTAGGAACACTGAAGCTTTCTTT
TRBV5-1	-	TRBD2	TRBJ2-3	CASSLELAGGPADTQYF	TGCGCCAGCAGCTTGGAACTAGCGGGAGGGCCGGCAGATACGCAGTATTTT
TRBV2	few	TRBD2	TRBJ2-1	CASSELLAASYNEQFF	TGTGCCAGCAGTGAACTACTAGCGGCAAGCTACAATGAGCAGTTCTTC
TRBV12-5	-	TRBD1	TRBJ1-2	CASGLGDRGGYTF	TGTGCTAGTGGTTTGGGGGACAGGGGTGGCTACACCTTC
TRBV6-1	-	-	TRBJ2-7	CASSEPGTTSYEQYF	TGTGCCAGCAGCGAACCCGGGACAACATCCTACGAGCAGTACTTC
TRBV7-6	few	TRBD2	TRBJ2-5	CASSLRYAGVETQYF	TGTGCCAGCAGCTTACGGTATGCGGGAGTGGAGACCCAGTACTTC